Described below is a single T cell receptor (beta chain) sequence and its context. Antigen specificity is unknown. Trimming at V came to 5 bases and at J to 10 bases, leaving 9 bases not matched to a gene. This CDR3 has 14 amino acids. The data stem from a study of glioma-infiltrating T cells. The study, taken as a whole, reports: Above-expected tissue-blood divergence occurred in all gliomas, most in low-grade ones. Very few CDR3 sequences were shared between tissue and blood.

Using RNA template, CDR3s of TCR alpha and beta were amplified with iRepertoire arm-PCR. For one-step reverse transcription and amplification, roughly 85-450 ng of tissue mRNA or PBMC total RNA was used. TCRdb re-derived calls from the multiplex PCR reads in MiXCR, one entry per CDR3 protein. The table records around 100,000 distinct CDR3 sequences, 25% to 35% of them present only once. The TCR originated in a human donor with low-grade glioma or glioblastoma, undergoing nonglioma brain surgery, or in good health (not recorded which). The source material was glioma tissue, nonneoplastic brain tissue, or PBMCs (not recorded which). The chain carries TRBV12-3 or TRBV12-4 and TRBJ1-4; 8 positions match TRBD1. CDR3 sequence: CASSPDRGGGKLFF. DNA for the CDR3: TGTGCCAGCAGTCCTGACAGGGGCGGTGGAAAACTGTTTTTT.